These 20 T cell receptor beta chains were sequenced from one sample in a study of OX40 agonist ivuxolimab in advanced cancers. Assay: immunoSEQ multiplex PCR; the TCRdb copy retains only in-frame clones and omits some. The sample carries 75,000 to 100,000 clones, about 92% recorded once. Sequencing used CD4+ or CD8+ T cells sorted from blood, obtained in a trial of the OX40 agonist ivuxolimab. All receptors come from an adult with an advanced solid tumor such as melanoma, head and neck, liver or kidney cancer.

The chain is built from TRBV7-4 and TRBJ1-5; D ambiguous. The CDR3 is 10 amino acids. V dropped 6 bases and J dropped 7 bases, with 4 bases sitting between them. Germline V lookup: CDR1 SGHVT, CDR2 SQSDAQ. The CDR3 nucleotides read TGTGCCAGCAGAGGACAGCCCCAGCATTTT. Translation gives CASRGQPQHF.

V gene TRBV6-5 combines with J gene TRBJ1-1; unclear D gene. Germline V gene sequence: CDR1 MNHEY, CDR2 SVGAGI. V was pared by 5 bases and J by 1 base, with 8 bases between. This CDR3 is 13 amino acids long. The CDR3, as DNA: TGTGCCAGCAGTACAAGCCGGAACACTGAAGCTTTCTTT. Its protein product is CASSTSRNTEAFF.

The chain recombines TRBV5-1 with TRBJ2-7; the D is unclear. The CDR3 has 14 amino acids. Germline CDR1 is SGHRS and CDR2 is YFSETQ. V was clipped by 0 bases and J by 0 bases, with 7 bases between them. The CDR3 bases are TGCGCCAGCAGCTTGGCCTTCACCTCCTACGAGCAGTACTTC. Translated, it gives CASSLAFTSYEQYF.

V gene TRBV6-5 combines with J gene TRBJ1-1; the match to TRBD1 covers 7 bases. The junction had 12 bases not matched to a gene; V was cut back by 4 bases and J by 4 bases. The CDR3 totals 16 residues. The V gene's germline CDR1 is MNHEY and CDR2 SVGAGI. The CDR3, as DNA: TGTGCCAGCAGTTTTTCACAGGGGACGTGGGGCACTGAAGCTTTCTTT. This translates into CASSFSQGTWGTEAFF.

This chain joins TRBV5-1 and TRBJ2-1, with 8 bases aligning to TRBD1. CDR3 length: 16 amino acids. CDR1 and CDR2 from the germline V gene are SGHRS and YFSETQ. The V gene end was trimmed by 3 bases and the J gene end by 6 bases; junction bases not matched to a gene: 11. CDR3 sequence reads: CASSWETGGTSNEQFF. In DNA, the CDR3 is TGCGCCAGCAGCTGGGAAACAGGGGGGACGTCCAATGAGCAGTTCTTC. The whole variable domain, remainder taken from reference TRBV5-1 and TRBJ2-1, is KAGVTQTPRYLIKTRGQQVTLSCSPISGHRSVSWYQQTPGQGLQFLFEYFSETQRNKGNFPGRFSGRQFSNSRSEMNVSTLELGDSALYLCASSWETGGTSNEQFFGPGTRLTVL.

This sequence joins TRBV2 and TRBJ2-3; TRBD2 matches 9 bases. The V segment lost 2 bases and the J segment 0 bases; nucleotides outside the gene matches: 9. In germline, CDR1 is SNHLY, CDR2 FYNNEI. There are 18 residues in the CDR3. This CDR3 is CASSESGGPETSTDTQYF. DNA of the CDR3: TGTGCCAGCAGTGAAAGCGGGGGGCCGGAAACTAGCACAGATACGCAGTATTTT.

The CDR3 is CAWSPGRYEQYF. In nucleotides, the CDR3 is TGTGCCTGGAGCCCAGGGAGGTACGAGCAGTACTTC. V gene TRBV30 combines with J gene TRBJ2-7; D perhaps matches TRBD2 (6 bases). V shed 3 bases and J shed 4 bases, with 10 bases lying between them. CDR3 size: 12 residues. Germline V gives CDR1 GTSNPN, CDR2 SVGIG (reference sequence).

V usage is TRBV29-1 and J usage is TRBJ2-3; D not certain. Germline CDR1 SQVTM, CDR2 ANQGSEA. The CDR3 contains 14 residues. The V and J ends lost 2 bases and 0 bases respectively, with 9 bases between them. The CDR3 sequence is CSVESGRSTDTQYF. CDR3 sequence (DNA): TGCAGCGTTGAAAGTGGCAGGAGCACAGATACGCAGTATTTT.

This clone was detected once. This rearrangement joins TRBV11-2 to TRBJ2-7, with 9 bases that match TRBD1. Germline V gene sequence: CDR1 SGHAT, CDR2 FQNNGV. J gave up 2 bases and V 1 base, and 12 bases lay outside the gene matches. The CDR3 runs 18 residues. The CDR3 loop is CASSLAGQGRYLTYEQYF. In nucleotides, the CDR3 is TGTGCCAGCAGCTTAGCCGGACAGGGGAGATACCTGACCTACGAGCAGTACTTC.

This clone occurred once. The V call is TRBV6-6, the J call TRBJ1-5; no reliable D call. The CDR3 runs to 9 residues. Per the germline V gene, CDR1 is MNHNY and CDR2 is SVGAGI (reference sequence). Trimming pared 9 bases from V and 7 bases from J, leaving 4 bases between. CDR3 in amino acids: CASVQPQHF. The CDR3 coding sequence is TGTGCCAGTGTCCAGCCCCAGCATTTT.

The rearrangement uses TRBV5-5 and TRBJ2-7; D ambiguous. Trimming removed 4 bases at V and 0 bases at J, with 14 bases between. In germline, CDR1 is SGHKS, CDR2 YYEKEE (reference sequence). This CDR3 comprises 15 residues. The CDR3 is CASSPTEKSSYEQYF. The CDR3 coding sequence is TGTGCCAGCAGCCCAACCGAAAAGAGCTCCTACGAGCAGTACTTC.

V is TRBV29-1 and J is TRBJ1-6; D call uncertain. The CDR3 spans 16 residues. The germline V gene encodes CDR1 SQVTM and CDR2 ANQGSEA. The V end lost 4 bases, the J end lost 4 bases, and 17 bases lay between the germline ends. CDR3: CSVGKTRPGYNSPLHF. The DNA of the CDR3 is TGCAGCGTTGGGAAGACGCGGCCAGGTTATAATTCACCCCTCCACTTT.

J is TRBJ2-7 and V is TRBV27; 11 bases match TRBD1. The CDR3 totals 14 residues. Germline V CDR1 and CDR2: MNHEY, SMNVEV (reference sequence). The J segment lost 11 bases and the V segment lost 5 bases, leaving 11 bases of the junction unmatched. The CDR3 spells CASSPGGRGQGEYF. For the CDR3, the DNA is TGTGCCAGCAGTCCCGGGGGTAGGGGACAGGGGGAGTACTTC.

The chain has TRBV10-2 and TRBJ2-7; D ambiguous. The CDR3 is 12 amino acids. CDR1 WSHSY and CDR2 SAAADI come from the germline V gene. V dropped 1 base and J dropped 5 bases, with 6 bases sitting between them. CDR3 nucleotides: TGCGCCAGCAGTGAGTACAGACACGAGCAGTACTTC. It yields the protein CASSEYRHEQYF.

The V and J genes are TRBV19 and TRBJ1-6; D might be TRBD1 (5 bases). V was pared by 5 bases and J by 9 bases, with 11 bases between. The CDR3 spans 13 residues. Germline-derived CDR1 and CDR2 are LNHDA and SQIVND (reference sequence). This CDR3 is CASSGEGFSPLHF. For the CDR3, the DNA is TGTGCCAGTAGTGGCGAGGGGTTTTCACCCCTCCACTTT.

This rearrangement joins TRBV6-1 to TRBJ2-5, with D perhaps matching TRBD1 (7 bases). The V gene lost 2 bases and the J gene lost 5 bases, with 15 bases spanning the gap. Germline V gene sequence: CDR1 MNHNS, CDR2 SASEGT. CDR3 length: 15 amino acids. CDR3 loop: CASSELEGRGETQYF. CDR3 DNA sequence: TGTGCCAGCAGTGAATTGGAGGGCAGGGGGGAGACCCAGTACTTC.

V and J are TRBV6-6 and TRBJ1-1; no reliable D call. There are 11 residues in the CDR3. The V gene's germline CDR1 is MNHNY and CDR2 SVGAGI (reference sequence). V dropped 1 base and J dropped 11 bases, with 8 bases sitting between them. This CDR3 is CASSYWGGAFF. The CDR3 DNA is TGTGCCAGCAGTTACTGGGGTGGGGCTTTCTTT.

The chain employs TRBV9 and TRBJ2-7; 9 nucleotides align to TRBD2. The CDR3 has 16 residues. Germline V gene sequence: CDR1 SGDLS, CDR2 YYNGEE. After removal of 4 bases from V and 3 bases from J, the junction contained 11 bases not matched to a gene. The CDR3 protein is CASSTRPGTSRYEQYF. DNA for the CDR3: TGTGCCAGCAGCACCCGGCCCGGGACTAGCCGCTACGAGCAGTACTTC. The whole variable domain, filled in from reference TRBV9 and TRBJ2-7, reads DSGVTQTPKHLITATGQRVTLRCSPRSGDLSVYWYQQSLDQGLQFLIQYYNGEERAKGNILERFSAQQFPDLHSELNLSSLELGDSALYFCASSTRPGTSRYEQYFGPGTRLTVT.

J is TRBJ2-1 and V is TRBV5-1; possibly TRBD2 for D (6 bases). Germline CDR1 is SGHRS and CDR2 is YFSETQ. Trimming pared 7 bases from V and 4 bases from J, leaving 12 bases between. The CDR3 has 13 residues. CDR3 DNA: TGCGCCAGCTGCCTGGGGGGTTACAATGAGCAGTTCTTC. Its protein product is CASCLGGYNEQFF.

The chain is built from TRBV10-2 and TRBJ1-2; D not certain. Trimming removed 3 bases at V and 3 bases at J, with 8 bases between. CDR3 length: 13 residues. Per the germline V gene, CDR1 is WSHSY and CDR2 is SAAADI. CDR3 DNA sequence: TGCGCCAGCAGTGAAATTCTGGACTATGGCTACACCTTC. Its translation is CASSEILDYGYTF.